The 30 T cell receptor beta chains below were found in one sample sequenced in a study of blood T cell repertoires in COVID-19. Some clones are missing from TCRdb's copy, which holds only in-frame ones; the method was immunoSEQ multiplex PCR. The sample consists of roughly 200,000 clones, less than 80% of them appearing once. Material for sequencing was peripheral blood. These receptors were collected from a man aged 45-65 years who had recovered from COVID-19.

The rearrangement joins TRBV11-2 to TRBJ1-2, with D uncertain. The CDR3 spans 12 residues. V was trimmed by 3 bases and J by 7 bases, leaving 9 bases between them. Per the germline V gene, CDR1 is SGHAT and CDR2 is FQNNGV. CDR3 sequence reads: CASSLGVSGYTF. For the CDR3, the DNA is TGTGCCAGCAGCTTGGGAGTTTCTGGCTACACCTTC.

CDR3 in DNA: TGCAGTGCGGAGGCTAGAGATGAGCAGTTCTTC. This encodes CSAEARDEQFF. This chain joins TRBV20-1 and TRBJ2-1; a weak D match, TRBD2 (5 bases). This CDR3 comprises 11 residues. Germline loops: CDR1 DFQATT, CDR2 SNEGSKA (reference sequence). Trimming removed 6 bases from V and 8 bases from J, with 11 bases in between.

The table lists this clone with a few counts. The genes are TRBV19 and TRBJ1-1; 7 nucleotides match TRBD1. This CDR3 is 14 amino acids long. Germline V lookup: CDR1 LNHDA, CDR2 SQIVND (reference sequence). V shed 3 bases and J 4 bases; nucleotides not matched to a gene: 5. CDR3 in amino acids: CASSIHRGPTEAFF. The DNA for the CDR3 is TGTGCCAGTAGTATCCACAGGGGTCCCACTGAAGCTTTCTTT.

The gene calls are TRBV13 and TRBJ2-5; a possible D gene is TRBD2 (5 bases). Trimming took off 0 bases at V and 5 bases at J, with 10 bases between the two ends. From germline, CDR1 is PRHDT and CDR2 FYEKMQ (reference sequence). The CDR3 has 14 residues. DNA of the CDR3: TGTGCCAGCAGCTTAGGTGCGGGCCGTGAGACCCAGTACTTC. It translates to CASSLGAGRETQYF.

The table lists this clone with a count of one. The J gene is TRBJ2-3, the V gene TRBV11-1, with TRBD2 identical over 8 bases. The CDR3 runs to 12 residues. The trim removed 8 bases at V and 3 bases at J, leaving 1 base unmatched. Germline CDR1 and CDR2: SGHAT and FQDESV (reference sequence). The CDR3 region is CASGTSTDTQYF. CDR3 DNA sequence: TGTGCCAGCGGGACTAGTACAGATACGCAGTATTTT.

This chain uses TRBV6-1 with TRBJ1-2; D gene unclear. V lost 3 bases and J 3 bases, leaving 11 bases between the germline ends. The germline V gene has CDR1 MNHNS and CDR2 SASEGT. The CDR3 has 14 residues. As DNA, the CDR3 is TGTGCCAGCAGTGAGGCCCTGAGGGACTATGGCTACACCTTC. It yields the protein CASSEALRDYGYTF.

A few counts support this clone. The chain couples TRBV19 to TRBJ1-5, with 7 positions matching TRBD1. The CDR3 consists of 16 residues. Losses at the gene ends were 4 bases for V and 5 bases for J; bases not matched to a gene: 11. Germline loops: CDR1 LNHDA, CDR2 SQIVND (reference sequence). The CDR3 loop is CASSTPTGFGDQPQHF. The CDR3 DNA sequence: TGTGCCAGTAGTACCCCGACAGGGTTTGGGGATCAGCCCCAGCATTTT.

This clone was recorded a few times. The chain links TRBV7-2 to TRBJ1-1; D gene unclear. CDR1 and CDR2 from the germline V gene are SGHTA and FQGNSA. This CDR3 spans 15 amino acids. Trimming cost V 1 base and J 1 base, with 10 bases left between them. The DNA of the CDR3 is TGTGCCAGCAGCTTAGGGTTTGCGGCGAACACTGAAGCTTTCTTT. The encoded protein is CASSLGFAANTEAFF.

Notes on this clone: Sequence at one end of the junction differs from germline and may be a read error. Other DNA sequences within the sample encode an identical CDR3. The CDR3: CASSSTGVTGELFF. CDR3 in DNA: TGTGCCAGCAGCTCGACAGGGGTGACCGGGGAGTTGTTTTTT. The chain uses TRBV7-2 and TRBJ2-2, with TRBD1 matching 8 bases. Per germline, CDR1 SGHTA and CDR2 FQGNSA. The CDR3 totals 14 residues.

This clone was detected only a few times. The chain carries TRBV6-5 and TRBJ1-2; D gene unclear. Germline assignment: CDR1 MNHEY and CDR2 SVGAGI. This CDR3 spans 14 amino acids. The V end was cut by 6 bases, the J end by 6 bases, with 17 bases between. The CDR3 region is CASSPRGRKNGYTF. The CDR3 DNA reads as TGTGCCAGCAGCCCACGAGGGCGGAAGAATGGCTACACCTTC.

The V call is TRBV19, the J call TRBJ1-1, with unresolved D. Germline values: CDR1 LNHDA, CDR2 SQIVND (reference sequence). Trimming took 6 bases from V and 3 from J, leaving 11 bases between them. This CDR3 has 13 residues. The CDR3 reads CASSPIEDTEAFF. CDR3 bases: TGTGCCAGTAGCCCTATCGAGGACACTGAAGCTTTCTTT.

The chain recombines TRBV9 with TRBJ1-2, with 8 bases identical to TRBD1. J gave up 4 bases and V 3 bases, and 14 bases lay outside the gene matches. The CDR3 covers 17 residues. Germline V lookup: CDR1 SGDLS, CDR2 YYNGEE. CDR3 loop: CASSGDPPDRGPYGYTF. CDR3 DNA sequence: TGTGCCAGCAGCGGAGACCCACCCGACAGGGGACCCTATGGCTACACCTTC.

V is TRBV4-3 and J is TRBJ2-3; 7 positions agree with TRBD2. The V segment lost 0 bases and the J segment 4 bases; nucleotides outside the gene matches: 7. Germline CDR1 LGHNA, CDR2 YSLEER. The CDR3 length is 16 residues. CDR3 nucleotides: TGCGCCAGCAGCCAAGACCGGGGGAGGGTTGCAGATACGCAGTATTTT. It yields the protein CASSQDRGRVADTQYF.

This clone came up once. The chain uses TRBV30 and TRBJ1-5; D gene unclear. The ends were cut back, 4 bases at V and 2 bases at J, with 9 bases in the middle. The CDR3 spans 13 residues. CDR1 GTSNPN and CDR2 SVGIG come from the germline V gene (reference sequence). The CDR3 reads CAWTSSRNQPQHF. CDR3 nucleotides: TGTGCCTGGACCAGTAGCCGCAATCAGCCCCAGCATTTT.

The chain has TRBV4-1 and TRBJ2-3, with 7 bases identical to TRBD2. Germline values: CDR1 MGHRA, CDR2 YSYEKL. CDR3 length: 15 residues. J was trimmed by 6 bases and V by 5 bases; bases with no gene match: 11. For the CDR3, the DNA is TGCGCCAGCAGCTCACGACTAGCTCAGTCTGATACGCAGTATTTT. Its protein product is CASSSRLAQSDTQYF.

V is TRBV2 and J is TRBJ1-1, with D perhaps matching TRBD1 (5 bases). CDR1 and CDR2 from the germline V gene are SNHLY and FYNNEI. This CDR3 comprises 13 residues. Deletions cut 6 bases from V and 5 bases from J, with 13 bases between. CDR3 coding DNA: TGTGCCAGCAGCAGGGAACTTGGGACTGAAGCTTTCTTT. Its translation: CASSRELGTEAFF.

The chain recombines TRBV5-1 with TRBJ1-4; perhaps TRBD1 as D (5 bases). CDR1 is SGHRS, CDR2 YFSETQ, per germline. The CDR3 is 14 amino acids. V was shortened by 3 bases and J by 8 bases, with 14 bases between the two germline ends. CDR3 region: CASSWGDGAEKLFF. CDR3 coding DNA: TGCGCCAGCAGCTGGGGGGACGGAGCCGAAAAACTGTTTTTT.

The V gene is TRBV14, the J gene TRBJ1-3; D call uncertain. The CDR3 consists of 13 residues. The germline CDR1 and CDR2 sequences are SGHDN and FVKESK. Trimming shortened V by 4 bases and J by 4 bases, and 8 bases separated the two germline ends. As DNA, the CDR3 is TGTGCCAGCAGCCGTGGACTGGGAAACACCATATATTTT. It is translated as CASSRGLGNTIYF.

V usage is TRBV11-3 and J usage is TRBJ2-1; no reliable D call. This CDR3 is built from 14 residues. Trimming took 1 base from V and 9 from J, leaving 13 bases between them. Germline CDR1 and CDR2: SGHNT and YENEEA. The CDR3 coding sequence is TGTGCCAGCAGCTTAGGCGTAGCTCTAGGTGAGCAGTTCTTC. Protein product: CASSLGVALGEQFF.

The V and J genes are TRBV2 and TRBJ2-1, with 8 bases aligning to TRBD1. The CDR3 runs 16 residues. Looked up from germline, CDR1 is SNHLY and CDR2 is FYNNEI. Unmatched junction bases numbered 11, after V lost 6 bases and J lost 4 bases. CDR3 bases: TGTGCCAGCAGGGATAGGACAGGGAGCGGTTACAATGAGCAGTTCTTC. Residues: CASRDRTGSGYNEQFF.

V usage is TRBV7-2 and J usage is TRBJ2-7; D ambiguous. Between the trimmed V and J ends, which lost 5 bases and 2 bases, there was a span of 13 bases. The CDR3 loop spans 14 amino acids. CDR1 is SGHTA, CDR2 FQGNSA, per germline. CDR3 amino acids: CASSRSPPTYEQYF. CDR3 bases: TGTGCCAGCAGCCGGTCCCCACCGACCTACGAGCAGTACTTC.

The chain employs TRBV9 and TRBJ2-1, with 7 bases fitting TRBD1. J gave up 0 bases and V 6 bases, and 6 bases lay outside the gene matches. The CDR3 totals 15 residues. Per the germline V gene, CDR1 is SGDLS and CDR2 is YYNGEE. CDR3 DNA sequence: TGTGCCAGCACCCTAGGGGGCGGCTCCTACAATGAGCAGTTCTTC. Its protein is CASTLGGGSYNEQFF.

The chain employs TRBV19 and TRBJ1-5, with 7 nucleotides matching TRBD1. Looked up from germline, CDR1 is LNHDA and CDR2 is SQIVND (reference sequence). Trimming removed 6 bases from V and 5 bases from J; junction bases left unmatched: 7. This CDR3 has 14 amino acids. The CDR3 region has the DNA TGTGCCAGTAGGCCGGGACAGTGGGATCAGCCCCAGCATTTT. It encodes CASRPGQWDQPQHF.

The V and J genes are TRBV19 and TRBJ2-1, with TRBD2 identical over 8 bases. J was trimmed by 15 bases and V by 8 bases; bases with no gene match: 18. This CDR3 has 14 residues. Germline V CDR1 and CDR2: LNHDA, SQIVND (reference sequence). The CDR3 reads CASLKDGRGTSLFF. The DNA of the CDR3 is TGTGCCAGTTTAAAGGACGGCCGGGGGACTAGTTTGTTCTTC.

V and J are TRBV18 and TRBJ1-2; the D is unclear. Germline loops: CDR1 KGHSH, CDR2 LQKENI. The CDR3 runs to 15 residues. Trimming shortened V by 3 bases and J by 2 bases, and 13 bases separated the two germline ends. The CDR3 spells CASSPRREKNYGYTF. DNA for the CDR3: TGTGCCAGCTCACCGCGGCGGGAGAAAAACTATGGCTACACCTTC.

The CDR3 coding sequence is TGTGCCAGCAGTTTATATCTAGCGGTGGCAGATACGCAGTATTTT. Its protein is CASSLYLAVADTQYF. The chain joins TRBV28 to TRBJ2-3; 7 bases line up with TRBD2. This CDR3 has 15 amino acids. Germline V gene sequence: CDR1 MDHEN, CDR2 SYDVKM. The V and J ends lost 1 base and 4 bases, in that order; junction bases with no gene match: 5.

V usage is TRBV9 and J usage is TRBJ2-3; the match to TRBD2 covers 11 bases. Germline loops: CDR1 SGDLS, CDR2 YYNGEE. Trimming took 0 bases from V and 2 from J; bases not matched to a gene: 8. The CDR3 is 18 amino acids. The CDR3 coding sequence is TGTGCCAGCAGCGTAGGTAGGGTAGCGGGAGGGACCACAGATACGCAGTATTTT. Residues: CASSVGRVAGGTTDTQYF.

The chain joins TRBV10-3 to TRBJ2-7; 7 nucleotides match TRBD2. J was trimmed by 4 bases and V by 6 bases; bases with no gene match: 6. The CDR3 loop spans 13 amino acids. The germline gives CDR1 ENHRY, CDR2 SYGVKD. In nucleotides, the CDR3 is TGTGCCATCAGCCTTGGGAGGGCGTACGAGCAGTACTTC. This gives the protein CAISLGRAYEQYF.

The genes are TRBV5-4 and TRBJ2-4; the match to TRBD1 covers 8 bases. Per germline, CDR1 SGHNT and CDR2 YYREEE (reference sequence). The V segment lost 3 bases and the J segment 7 bases; nucleotides outside the gene matches: 15. This CDR3 is built from 17 residues. In DNA, the CDR3 is TGTGCCAGCAGCTCGAATCAGGGGGCTCAAGGATGGAACATTCAGTACTTC. It translates to CASSSNQGAQGWNIQYF.

The gene calls are TRBV4-3 and TRBJ2-7, with a tentative D call TRBD2 (6 bases). Trimming pared 0 bases from V and 0 bases from J, leaving 12 bases between. The CDR3 runs to 16 residues. Germline V lookup: CDR1 LGHNA, CDR2 YSLEER. CDR3 region: CASSQDSSDSSYEQYF. The CDR3, as DNA: TGCGCCAGCAGCCAAGATTCTAGCGATAGCTCCTACGAGCAGTACTTC.